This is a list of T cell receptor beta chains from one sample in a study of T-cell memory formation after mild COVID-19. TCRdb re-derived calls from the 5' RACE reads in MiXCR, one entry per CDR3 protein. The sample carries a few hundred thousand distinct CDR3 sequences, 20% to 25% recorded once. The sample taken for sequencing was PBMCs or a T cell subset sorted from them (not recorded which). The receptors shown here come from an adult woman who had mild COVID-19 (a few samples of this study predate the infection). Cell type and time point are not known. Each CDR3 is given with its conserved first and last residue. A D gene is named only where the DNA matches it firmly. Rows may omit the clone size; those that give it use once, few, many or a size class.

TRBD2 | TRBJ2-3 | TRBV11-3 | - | TGTGCCAGCAGGCCCACTAGCGGGAGTGGAGATACGCAGTATTTT | CASRPTSGSGDTQYF
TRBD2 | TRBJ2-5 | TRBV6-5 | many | TGTGCCAGCAGTTTACGGGGGGGTCTGACCCAGTACTTC | CASSLRGGLTQYF
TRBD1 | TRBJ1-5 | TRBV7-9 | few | TGTGCCAGCAGCCGGTGGACAGGATACTTTAGCAATCAGCCCCAGCATTTT | CASSRWTGYFSNQPQHF
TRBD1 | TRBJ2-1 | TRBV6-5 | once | TGTGCCAGCAGTTTTGAGACAGGGGACAATGAGCAGTTCTTC | CASSFETGDNEQFF
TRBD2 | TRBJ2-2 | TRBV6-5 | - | TGTGCCAGCAGTTGGGGGACTAGCGGCTATAACACCGGGGAGCTGTTTTTT | CASSWGTSGYNTGELFF
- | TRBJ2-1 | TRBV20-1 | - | TGCAGTGCTAGCGCCCTGAGTGGGCAGTTCTTC | CSASALSGQFF
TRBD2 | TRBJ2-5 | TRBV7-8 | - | TGTGCCAGCAGCATCTCTAGCGGGGGGGCTAGTGAGACCCAGTACTTC | CASSISSGGASETQYF
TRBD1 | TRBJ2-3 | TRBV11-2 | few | TGTGCCAGCAGCAAACATGGGACAGGAGGCACAGATACGCAGTATTTT | CASSKHGTGGTDTQYF
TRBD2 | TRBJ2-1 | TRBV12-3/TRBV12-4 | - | TGTGCCAGCAGTTTGGTTAGCGGGGGAACCAATGAGCAGTTCTTC | CASSLVSGGTNEQFF
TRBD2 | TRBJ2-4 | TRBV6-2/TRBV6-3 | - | TGTGCCAGCAGGCCGACTTGGCTAGCGGGAGGGCCGGAAAACATTCAGTACTTC | CASRPTWLAGGPENIQYF
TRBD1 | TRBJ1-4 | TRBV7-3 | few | TGTGCCAGCAGCTTAGGGGACAGGTGGGGTGAAAAACTGTTTTTT | CASSLGDRWGEKLFF
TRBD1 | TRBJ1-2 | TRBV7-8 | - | TGTGCCAGCAGCTTTCAAACGGCAGGGGGAGGTGGCTACACCTTC | CASSFQTAGGGGYTF
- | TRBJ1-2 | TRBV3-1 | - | TGTGCCAGCAGCCCTCAGTGGGCCCTTAACTATGGCTACACCTTC | CASSPQWALNYGYTF
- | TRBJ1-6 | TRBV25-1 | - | TGTGCCAGCAGTGAACTAAGTCCAGGAGATAATTCACCCCTCCACTTT | CASSELSPGDNSPLHF
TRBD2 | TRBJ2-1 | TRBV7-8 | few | TGTGCCAGCAGCTTAATTCGTCTAGCGGACCCTAACAATGAGCAGTTCTTC | CASSLIRLADPNNEQFF
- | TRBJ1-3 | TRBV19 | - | TGTGCCAGTAGTATAGGTGGATCGAGCTCTGGAAACACCATATATTTT | CASSIGGSSSGNTIYF
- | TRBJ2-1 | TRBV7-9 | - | TGTGCCAGCAGCCAAGGGGTGGGCACGGATGAGCAGTTCTTC | CASSQGVGTDEQFF
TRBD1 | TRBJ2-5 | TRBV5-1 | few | TGCGCCAGCAGCTTGCAGGGACAGGGGAGAGAGACCCAGTACTTC | CASSLQGQGRETQYF
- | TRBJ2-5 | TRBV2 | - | TGTGCCCGCCAAGGAGGGAACCAGGGGCAAGAGACCCAGTACTTC | CARQGGNQGQETQYF
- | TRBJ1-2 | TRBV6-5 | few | TGTGCCAGCAGTTACCCCGGACAGTATGGCTACACCTTC | CASSYPGQYGYTF
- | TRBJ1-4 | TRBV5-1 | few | TGCGCCAGCAGCTTGGATCGGGAGGAGGTTGAAAAACTGTTTTTT | CASSLDREEVEKLFF
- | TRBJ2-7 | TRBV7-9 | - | TGTGCCAGCAGCTTAGCAATCGGGGTCCCTCCCTACGAGCAGTACTTC | CASSLAIGVPPYEQYF
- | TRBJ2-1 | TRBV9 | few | TGTGCCAGCAGCTTGGGCCCCTCGGATGAGCAGTTCTTC | CASSLGPSDEQFF
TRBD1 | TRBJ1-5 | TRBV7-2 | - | TGTGCCAGCAGCGTCGGGACAGCCTATAATCAGCCCCAGCATTTT | CASSVGTAYNQPQHF
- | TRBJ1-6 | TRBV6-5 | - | TGTGCCAGCAGTTACATGGGGGGGCAAAGCTCCTATAATTCACCCCTCCACTTT | CASSYMGGQSSYNSPLHF
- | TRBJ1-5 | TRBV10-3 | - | TGTGCCATCAGTCCCAGCGTCTTTAGCAATCAGCCCCAGCATTTT | CAISPSVFSNQPQHF
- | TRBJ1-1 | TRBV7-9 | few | TGTGCCAGCAGCTTAACAGATTGGGGCACTGAAGCTTTCTTT | CASSLTDWGTEAFF
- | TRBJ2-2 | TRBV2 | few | TGTGCCAGCAGCGAGGGGCTTGCAGGGTCCGGGGAGCTGTTTTTT | CASSEGLAGSGELFF
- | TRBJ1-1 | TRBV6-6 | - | TGTGCCAGCACCCCTCGGGCAGGGTATGGGATATACACTGAAGCTTTCTTT | CASTPRAGYGIYTEAFF
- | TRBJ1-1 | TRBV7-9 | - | TGTGCCAGCAGCTTAGATGGACCGACACCCGGCGCTTTCTTT | CASSLDGPTPGAFF
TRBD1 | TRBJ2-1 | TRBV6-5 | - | TGTGCCAGCAGCCGGACAGGTATTATCTACAATGAGCAGTTCTTC | CASSRTGIIYNEQFF
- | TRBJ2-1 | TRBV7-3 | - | TGTGCCAGCAGCTTGTCCGAAGACAATGAGCAGTTCTTC | CASSLSEDNEQFF
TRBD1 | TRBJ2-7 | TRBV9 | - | TGTGCCAGCATCCGACAGGGGAGAGTCTACGAGCAGTACTTC | CASIRQGRVYEQYF
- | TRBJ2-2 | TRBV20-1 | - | TGCAGTGCTAGGGGTGGGAGTAGCGGGGAGCTGTTTTTT | CSARGGSSGELFF
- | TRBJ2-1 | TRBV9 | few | TGTGCCAGCAGCGTAGATGGGGGGGCTGGAAATGAGCAGTTCTTC | CASSVDGGAGNEQFF
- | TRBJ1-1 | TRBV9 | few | TGTGCCAGCAGTCAGAATACAGTAAACACTGAAGCTTTCTTT | CASSQNTVNTEAFF
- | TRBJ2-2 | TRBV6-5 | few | TGTGCCACAAACCGGGTCCGGAACACCGGGGAGCTGTTTTTT | CATNRVRNTGELFF
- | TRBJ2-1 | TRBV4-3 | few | TGCGCCAGCAGCCTAGATTGGGGAGTTGACAATGAGCAGTTCTTC | CASSLDWGVDNEQFF
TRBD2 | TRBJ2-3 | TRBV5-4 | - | TGTGCCAGCAGCTTGTATGTACTAGCGGGAGGCGGGGGAGATACGCAGTATTTT | CASSLYVLAGGGGDTQYF
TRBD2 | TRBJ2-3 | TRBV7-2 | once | TGTGCCAGCAGCTCCGTAGCGGGGACCACAGATACGCAGTATTTT | CASSSVAGTTDTQYF
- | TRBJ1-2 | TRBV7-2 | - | TGTGCCAGCAGCTTAGGGTTCAGGCCCAAGGGGGACTATGGCTACACCTTC | CASSLGFRPKGDYGYTF
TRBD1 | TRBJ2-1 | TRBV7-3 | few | TGTGCCAGCACCCCGGGACAGGGCAACAATGAGCAGTTCTTC | CASTPGQGNNEQFF
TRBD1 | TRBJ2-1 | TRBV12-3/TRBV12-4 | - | TGTGCCAGCAGTCGAGACAGGGATTCCAATGAGCAGTTCTTC | CASSRDRDSNEQFF
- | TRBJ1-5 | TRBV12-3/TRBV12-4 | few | TGTGCCAGCACCAACCCAGGGCAGCCCCAGCATTTT | CASTNPGQPQHF
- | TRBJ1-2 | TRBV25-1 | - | TGTGCCAGCAGGAACAGGAACGGTCGTAACCTCAACTTC | CASRNRNGRNLNF
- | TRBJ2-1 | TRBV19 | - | TGTGCCAGTAGTATAGGGTCTGAGCAGTTCTTC | CASSIGSEQFF
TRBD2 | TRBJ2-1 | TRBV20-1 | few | TGCAGTGCTAGAGAGACTAGCGGGGTCTCCTACAATGAGCAGTTCTTC | CSARETSGVSYNEQFF
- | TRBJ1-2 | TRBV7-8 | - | TGTGCCAGCAGCTTGGAAGAGTTTGGCTACACCTTC | CASSLEEFGYTF
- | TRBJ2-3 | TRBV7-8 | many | TGTGCCAGCAGCTTAGTTGTGAGGGCCACGAAAAAGAATACGCAGTATTTT | CASSLVVRATKKNTQYF
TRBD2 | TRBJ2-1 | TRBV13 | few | TGTGCCAGCAGCTTCAACGGGGGGGCGGGCAATGAGCAGTTCTTC | CASSFNGGAGNEQFF
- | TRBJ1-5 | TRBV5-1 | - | TGCGCCAGCAGTTTGGGAGAGAACAATCAGCCCCAGCATTTT | CASSLGENNQPQHF
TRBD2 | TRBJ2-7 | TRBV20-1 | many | TGCAGTGCTAGAGATACGGGGGGGCCGGGAGAGCAGTACTTC | CSARDTGGPGEQYF